At least ten counts were recorded for the clone carrying this T cell receptor beta chain. This entry comes from a study of blood T cell repertoires in COVID-19. Study overall: Collection of acute and convalescent COVID-19 samples took place in the United States, Italy and Spain. T cells, B-cell-depleted T cells, or PBMCs supplied cDNA or gDNA.

The CDR3 contains 14 residues. The V and J ends lost 0 bases and 5 bases, in that order; junction bases with no gene match: 3. The germline V gene has CDR1 SGHRS and CDR2 YFSETQ. The table came from immunoSEQ multiplex PCR; TCRdb's copy has only in-frame clones and leaves some out. Of more than 100,000 clones detected, about four fifths appear once; the ten largest clones hold roughly 17%. The genes are TRBV5-1 and TRBJ2-3, with 7 positions matching TRBD2. The sample was peripheral blood. The sequence was obtained from a man between 60 and 75 years old with active or convalescent COVID-19. CDR3 nucleotide sequence: TGCGCCAGCAGCTTGGACGGGAGGAGAGATACGCAGTATTTT. This translates into CASSLDGRRDTQYF.